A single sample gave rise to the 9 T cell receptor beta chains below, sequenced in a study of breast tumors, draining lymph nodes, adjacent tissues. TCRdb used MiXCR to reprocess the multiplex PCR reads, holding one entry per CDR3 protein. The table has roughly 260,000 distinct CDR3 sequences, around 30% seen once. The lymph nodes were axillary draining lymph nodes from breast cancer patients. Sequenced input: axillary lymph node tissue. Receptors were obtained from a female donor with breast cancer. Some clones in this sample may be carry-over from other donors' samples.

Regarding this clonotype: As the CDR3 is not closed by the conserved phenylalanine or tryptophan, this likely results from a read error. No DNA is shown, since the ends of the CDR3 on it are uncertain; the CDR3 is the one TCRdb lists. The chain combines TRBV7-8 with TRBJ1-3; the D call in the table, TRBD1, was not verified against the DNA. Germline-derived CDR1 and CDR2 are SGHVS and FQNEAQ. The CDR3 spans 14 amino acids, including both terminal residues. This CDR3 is CASRNRGSGNTIYL.

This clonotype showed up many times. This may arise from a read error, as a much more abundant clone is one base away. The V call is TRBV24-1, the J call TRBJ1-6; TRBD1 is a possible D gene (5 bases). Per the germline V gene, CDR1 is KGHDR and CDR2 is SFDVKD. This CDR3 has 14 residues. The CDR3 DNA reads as TGTGCCACCTCGGGACCAGGTCGGGGTTCACCCCTCTACTTT. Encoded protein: CATSGPGRGSPLYF.

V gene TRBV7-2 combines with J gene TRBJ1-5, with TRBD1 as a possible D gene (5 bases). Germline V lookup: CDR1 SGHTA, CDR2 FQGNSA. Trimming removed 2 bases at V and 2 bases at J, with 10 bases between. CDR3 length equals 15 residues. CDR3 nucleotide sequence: TGTGCCAGCAGCTTAAAGGGGTTGGGCAATCAGCCCCAGCATTTT. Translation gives CASSLKGLGNQPQHF.

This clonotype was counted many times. The CDR3 reads CASSLVVAGSIGELFF. The CDR3 coding sequence is TGTGCCAGCAGCTTAGTTGTGGCGGGATCGATCGGGGAGCTGTTTTTT. The rearrangement uses TRBV7-6 and TRBJ2-2, with D possibly matching TRBD2 (6 bases). Germline CDR1 SGHVS, CDR2 FNYEAQ. The CDR3 consists of 16 residues. The germline V and J ends were trimmed by 1 base and 7 bases, with 16 bases remaining between them. Combining the CDR3 with reference TRBV7-6 and TRBJ2-2 gives the whole variable domain GAGVSQSPRYKVTKRGQDVALRCDPISGHVSLYWYRQALGQGPEFLTYFNYEAQQDKSGLPNDRFSAERPEGSISTLTIQRTEQRDSAMYRCASSLVVAGSIGELFFGEGSRLTVL.

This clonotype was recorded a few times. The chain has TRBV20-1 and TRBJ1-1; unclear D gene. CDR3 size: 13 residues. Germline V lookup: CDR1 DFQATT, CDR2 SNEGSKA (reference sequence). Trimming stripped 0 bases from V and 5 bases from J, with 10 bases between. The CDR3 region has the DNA TGCAGTGCTAGAGACAGGTGGGGAACTGAAGCTTTCTTT. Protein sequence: CSARDRWGTEAFF.

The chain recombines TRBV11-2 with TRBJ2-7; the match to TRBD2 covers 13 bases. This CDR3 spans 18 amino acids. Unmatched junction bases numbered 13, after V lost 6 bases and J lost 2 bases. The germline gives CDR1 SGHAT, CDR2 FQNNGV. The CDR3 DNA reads TGTGCCAGCAGGAAAGGGACTAGCGGGGCACACAGACCCTACGAGCAGTACTTC. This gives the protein CASRKGTSGAHRPYEQYF.

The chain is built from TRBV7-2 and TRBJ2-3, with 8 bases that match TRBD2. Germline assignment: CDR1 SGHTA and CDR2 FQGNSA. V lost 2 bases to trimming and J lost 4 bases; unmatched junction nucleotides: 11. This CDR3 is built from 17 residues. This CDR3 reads CASSLNRGTGRADTQYF. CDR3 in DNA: TGTGCCAGCAGCTTAAATCGGGGCACCGGGAGGGCAGATACGCAGTATTTT.

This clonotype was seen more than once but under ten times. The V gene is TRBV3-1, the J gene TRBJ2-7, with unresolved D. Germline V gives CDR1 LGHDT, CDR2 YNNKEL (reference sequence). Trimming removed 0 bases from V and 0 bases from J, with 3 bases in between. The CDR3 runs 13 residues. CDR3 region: CASSQDLSYEQYF. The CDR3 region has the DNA TGTGCCAGCAGCCAAGACCTCTCCTACGAGCAGTACTTC.

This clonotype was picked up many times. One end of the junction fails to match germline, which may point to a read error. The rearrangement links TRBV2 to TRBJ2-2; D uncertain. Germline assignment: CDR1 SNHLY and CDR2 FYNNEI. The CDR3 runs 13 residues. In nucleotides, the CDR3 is TGTGCCAGCATTGAAGGGCTGATCGGGGAGCTGTTTTTT. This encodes CASIEGLIGELFF.